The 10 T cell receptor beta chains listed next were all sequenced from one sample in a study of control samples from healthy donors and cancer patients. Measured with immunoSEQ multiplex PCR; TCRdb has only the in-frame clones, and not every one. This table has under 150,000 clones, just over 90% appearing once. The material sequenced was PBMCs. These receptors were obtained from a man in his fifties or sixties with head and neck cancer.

DNA for the CDR3: TGTGCCACCAGCAGAGATGGAGGGGGGCGGGACCGGAACATTCAGTACTTC. Its protein is CATSRDGGGRDRNIQYF. This chain links TRBV15 with TRBJ2-4; the D call may be TRBD1 or TRBD2 (6 bases each). The CDR3 covers 17 residues. Germline lookup yields CDR1 LNHNV and CDR2 YYDKDF (reference sequence). V lost 0 bases to trimming and J lost 7 bases, with 19 bases between them.

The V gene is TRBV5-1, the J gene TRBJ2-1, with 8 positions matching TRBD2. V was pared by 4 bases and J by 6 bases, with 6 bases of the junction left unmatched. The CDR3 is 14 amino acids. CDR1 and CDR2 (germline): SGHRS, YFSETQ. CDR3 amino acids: CASSVTGGANEQFF. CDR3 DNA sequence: TGCGCCAGCAGCGTGACCGGGGGGGCCAATGAGCAGTTCTTC.

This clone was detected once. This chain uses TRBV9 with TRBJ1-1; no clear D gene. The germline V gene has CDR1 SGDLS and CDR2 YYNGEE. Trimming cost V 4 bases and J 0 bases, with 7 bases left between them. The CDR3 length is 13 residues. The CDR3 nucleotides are TGTGCCAGCAGCCGGGAGGTGAACACTGAAGCTTTCTTT. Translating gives CASSREVNTEAFF. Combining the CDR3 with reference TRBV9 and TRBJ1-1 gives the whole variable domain DSGVTQTPKHLITATGQRVTLRCSPRSGDLSVYWYQQSLDQGLQFLIQYYNGEERAKGNILERFSAQQFPDLHSELNLSSLELGDSALYFCASSREVNTEAFFGQGTRLTVV.

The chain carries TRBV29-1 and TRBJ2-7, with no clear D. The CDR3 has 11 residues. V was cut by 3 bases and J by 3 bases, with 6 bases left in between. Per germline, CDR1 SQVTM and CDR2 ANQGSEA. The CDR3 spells CSVEEFYEQYF. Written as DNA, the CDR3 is TGCAGCGTTGAGGAGTTCTACGAGCAGTACTTC.

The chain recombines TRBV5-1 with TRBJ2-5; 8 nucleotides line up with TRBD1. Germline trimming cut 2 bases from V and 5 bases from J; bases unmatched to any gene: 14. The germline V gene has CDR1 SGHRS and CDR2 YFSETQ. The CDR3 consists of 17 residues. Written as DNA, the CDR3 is TGCGCCAGCAGCTTTGGATCCCGGACAGGGTTGTCGGAGACCCAGTACTTC. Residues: CASSFGSRTGLSETQYF.

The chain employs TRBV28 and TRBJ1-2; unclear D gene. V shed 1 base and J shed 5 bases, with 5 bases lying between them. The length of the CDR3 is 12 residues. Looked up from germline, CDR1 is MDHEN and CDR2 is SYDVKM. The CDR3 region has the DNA TGTGCCAGCAGTTTATTAGGGTATGGCTACACCTTC. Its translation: CASSLLGYGYTF.

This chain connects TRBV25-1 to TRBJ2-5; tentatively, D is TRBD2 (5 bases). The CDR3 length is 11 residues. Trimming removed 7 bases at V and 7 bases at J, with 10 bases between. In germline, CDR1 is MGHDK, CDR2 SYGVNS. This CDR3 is CASTDRGTQYF. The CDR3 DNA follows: TGTGCCAGCACTGACCGGGGGACCCAGTACTTC.

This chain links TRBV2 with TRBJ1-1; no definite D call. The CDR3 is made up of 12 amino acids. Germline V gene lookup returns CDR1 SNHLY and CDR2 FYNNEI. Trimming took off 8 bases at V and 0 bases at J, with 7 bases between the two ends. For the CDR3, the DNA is TGTGCCAGCGGAATCATGAACACTGAAGCTTTCTTT. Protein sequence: CASGIMNTEAFF.

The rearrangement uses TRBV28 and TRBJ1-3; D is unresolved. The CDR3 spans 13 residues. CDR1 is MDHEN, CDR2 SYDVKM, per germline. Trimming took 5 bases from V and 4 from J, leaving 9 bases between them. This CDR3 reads CASSIGMGNTIYF. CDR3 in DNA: TGTGCCAGCAGTATTGGGATGGGAAACACCATATATTTT.

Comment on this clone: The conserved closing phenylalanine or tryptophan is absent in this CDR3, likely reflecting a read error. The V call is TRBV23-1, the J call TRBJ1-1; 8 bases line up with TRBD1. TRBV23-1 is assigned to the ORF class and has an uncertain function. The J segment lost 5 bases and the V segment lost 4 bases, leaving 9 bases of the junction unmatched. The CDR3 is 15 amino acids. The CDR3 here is CASSRRDRPKTEAFL. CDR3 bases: TGCGCCAGCAGTCGGAGGGACAGGCCAAAAACTGAAGCTTTCCTT.